This entry lists 8 T cell receptor beta chains sequenced from one sample in a study of CD8 T cells in Susac syndrome. RNA, at about 0.45 to 1 ug, was reverse transcribed with random hexamers. TCRdb processed the immunoSEQ multiplex PCR reads anew with MiXCR; each CDR3 protein has one entry. This sample yields approximately 190,000 distinct CDR3 sequences, of which approximately 94% are seen a single time; approximately 0.1% belongs to the top ten. Sequencing was done on a sample of CD4+ T cells from PBMCs. Receptor source: a human donor with Susac syndrome.

The chain recombines TRBV3-1 with TRBJ2-1; 7 bases map to TRBD2. In germline, CDR1 is LGHDT, CDR2 YNNKEL (reference sequence). The CDR3 runs 16 residues. The ends lost 0 bases at V and 6 bases at J; junction bases unmatched: 8. The chain's CDR3 is CASSQDSSGVINEQFF. The CDR3 DNA follows: TGTGCCAGCAGCCAAGACTCCAGCGGGGTCATCAATGAGCAGTTCTTC.

The V call is TRBV29-1, the J call TRBJ1-2; 7 nucleotides line up with TRBD1. The junction had 17 bases not matched to a gene; V was cut back by 3 bases and J by 4 bases. The germline V gene encodes CDR1 SQVTM and CDR2 ANQGSEA. The CDR3 is made up of 17 amino acids. The CDR3 DNA reads TGCAGCGTTGATGTACCTCCCACAGGGGCCCTAGGCTATGGCTACACCTTC. Amino acid sequence: CSVDVPPTGALGYGYTF.

The chain links TRBV5-1 to TRBJ2-7; the D gene is possibly TRBD2 (5 bases). V was cut by 0 bases and J by 3 bases, with 13 bases left in between. Germline CDR1 reads SGHRS; CDR2 reads YFSETQ. There are 15 residues in the CDR3. DNA for the CDR3: TGCGCCAGCAGCTTGGACAGACTACACTTCTACGAGCAGTACTTC. This sequence encodes CASSLDRLHFYEQYF.

DNA of the CDR3: TGTGCCAGCAGCTCCCGACCGAGCACTGAAGCTTTCTTT. Translating gives CASSSRPSTEAFF. This chain connects TRBV6-5 to TRBJ1-1; D is ambiguous. The germline V gene has CDR1 MNHEY and CDR2 SVGAGI. The CDR3 spans 13 residues. V was pared by 6 bases and J by 4 bases, with 12 bases between.

With respect to this clonotype: Because the CDR3 is missing its conserved closing phenylalanine or tryptophan, this is likely a read error. This rearrangement joins TRBV30 to TRBJ1-1; D ambiguous. The CDR3 runs to 14 residues. Trimming removed 2 bases from V and 6 bases from J, with 16 bases in between. CDR1 and CDR2 from the germline V gene are GTSNPN and SVGIG (reference sequence). The CDR3 coding sequence is TGTGCCTGGAGTTTGGCGGGCGTCGTCGCTGAAGCTTTCTCT. This gives the protein CAWSLAGVVAEAFS.

The table lists this clonotype with a count of one. The V and J genes are TRBV20-1 and TRBJ2-5; D gene unclear. CDR1 is DFQATT and CDR2 is SNEGSKA in the germline V gene (reference sequence). The V and J ends lost 4 bases and 2 bases respectively, with 14 bases between them. The CDR3 totals 14 residues. CDR3 bases: TGCAGTGCTACTGGGGAAGCGCCGCAAGAGACCCAGTACTTC. Encoded protein: CSATGEAPQETQYF.

The chain carries TRBV9 and TRBJ2-2; TRBD2 matches at 7 bases. This CDR3 has 15 residues. CDR1 and CDR2 from the germline V gene are SGDLS and YYNGEE. The J segment lost 2 bases and the V segment lost 4 bases, leaving 5 bases of the junction unmatched. CDR3 sequence (DNA): TGTGCCAGCAGCTTACGGGGGGACAACACCGGGGAGCTGTTTTTT. Translation: CASSLRGDNTGELFF.

This chain links TRBV5-1 with TRBJ2-2, with D unresolved. This CDR3 contains 12 residues. V gave up 4 bases and J gave up 4 bases, with 5 bases separating them. Looked up from germline, CDR1 is SGHRS and CDR2 is YFSETQ. CDR3 sequence: CASSIGTGELFF. The CDR3 coding sequence is TGCGCCAGCAGCATAGGCACCGGGGAGCTGTTTTTT.